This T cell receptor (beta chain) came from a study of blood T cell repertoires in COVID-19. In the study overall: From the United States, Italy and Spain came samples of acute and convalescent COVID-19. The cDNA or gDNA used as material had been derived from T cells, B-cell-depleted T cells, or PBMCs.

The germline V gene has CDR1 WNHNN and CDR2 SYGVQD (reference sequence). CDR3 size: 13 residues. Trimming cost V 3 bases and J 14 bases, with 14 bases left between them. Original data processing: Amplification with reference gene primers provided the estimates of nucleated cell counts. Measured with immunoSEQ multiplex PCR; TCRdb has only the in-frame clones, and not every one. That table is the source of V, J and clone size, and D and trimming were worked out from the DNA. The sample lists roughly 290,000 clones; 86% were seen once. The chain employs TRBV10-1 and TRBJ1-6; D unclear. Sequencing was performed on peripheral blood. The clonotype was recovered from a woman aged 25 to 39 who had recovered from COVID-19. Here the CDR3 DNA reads TGCGCCAGCAGTGAAAGCGGTCTTTCCACCCTCCACTTT. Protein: CASSESGLSTLHF.